The 8 T cell receptor beta chains below come from one sample, sequenced in a study of identifying expanded T cells in peripheral blood (dated by TCRdb to the late 2010s). The library came from the immunoSEQ multiplex PCR assay. The table comes from immuneACCESS by way of TCRdb, which keeps in-frame sequences with V and J called. Part of the clones is missing from these tables; in studies checked, under half for an unresolved V gene and the rest for unknown reasons. Here the sample has 75,000 to 100,000 clones; about 91% occur a single time. The leading ten clones occupy about 3% of the sample. The sample taken for sequencing was blood. These receptor sequences come from a person between 18 and 69 years old in good health.

V is TRBV2 and J is TRBJ2-7, with unresolved D. V lost 0 bases to trimming and J lost 6 bases, with 15 bases between them. From germline, CDR1 is SNHLY and CDR2 FYNNEI. The CDR3 totals 15 residues. The CDR3 region is CASSEAGWGAREQYF. CDR3 bases: TGTGCCAGCAGTGAAGCGGGTTGGGGTGCGCGCGAGCAGTACTTC.

This chain joins TRBV6-1 and TRBJ1-2; no reliable D call. Per the germline V gene, CDR1 is MNHNS and CDR2 is SASEGT. The length of the CDR3 is 14 residues. Trimming left V 1 base short and J 7 bases short, with 13 bases between. CDR3 sequence reads: CASSEGRWDGGYTF. In DNA form, the CDR3 reads TGTGCCAGCAGTGAAGGCAGGTGGGATGGTGGCTACACCTTC.

This chain uses TRBV28 with TRBJ2-3; possible D gene TRBD2, 5 bases. The V gene lost 10 bases and the J gene lost 0 bases, with 17 bases spanning the gap. Germline values: CDR1 MDHEN, CDR2 SYDVKM. This CDR3 has 15 amino acids. CDR3 nucleotide sequence: TGTGCCAACCGCGGACTGGCAGCTAGCACAGATACGCAGTATTTT. This codes for CANRGLAASTDTQYF. The variable domain in full, with the rest retrieved from reference TRBV28 and TRBJ2-3, is DVKVTQSSRYLVKRTGEKVFLECVQDMDHENMFWYRQDPGLGLRLIYFSYDVKMKEKGDIPEGYSVSREKKERFSLILESASTNQTSMYLCANRGLAASTDTQYFGPGTRLTVL.

The chain recombines TRBV18 with TRBJ1-2; D is uncertain. Germline loops: CDR1 KGHSH, CDR2 LQKENI. The length of the CDR3 is 13 residues. Trimming shortened V by 3 bases and J by 4 bases, and 9 bases separated the two germline ends. The CDR3 region is CASSPGRSYGYTF. CDR3 DNA sequence: TGTGCCAGCTCACCGGGCAGGTCCTATGGCTACACCTTC.

This clone was counted between two and nine times. The chain links TRBV9 to TRBJ2-2, with 8 bases lining up with TRBD1. Trimming at V came to 5 bases and at J to 0 bases, leaving 6 bases not matched to a gene. CDR3 length: 16 amino acids. The germline CDR1 and CDR2 sequences are SGDLS and YYNGEE. The CDR3 nucleotides are TGTGCCAGCAGTGGACAGGGAGGATCGAACACCGGGGAGCTGTTTTTT. This gives the protein CASSGQGGSNTGELFF. Full variable domain (remainder filled in from reference TRBV9 and TRBJ2-2): DSGVTQTPKHLITATGQRVTLRCSPRSGDLSVYWYQQSLDQGLQFLIQYYNGEERAKGNILERFSAQQFPDLHSELNLSSLELGDSALYFCASSGQGGSNTGELFFGEGSRLTVL.

The chain is built from TRBV14 and TRBJ2-3; no definite D call. Trimming took off 5 bases at V and 3 bases at J, with 12 bases between the two ends. The V gene's germline CDR1 is SGHDN and CDR2 FVKESK. The CDR3 spans 14 residues. CDR3 loop: CASSGDFGTDTQYF. Written as DNA, the CDR3 is TGTGCCAGCAGCGGGGATTTCGGGACAGATACGCAGTATTTT.

V gene TRBV18 combines with J gene TRBJ1-4; D is uncertain. Germline V lookup: CDR1 KGHSH, CDR2 LQKENI. Trimming took off 1 base at V and 2 bases at J, with 8 bases between the two ends. The CDR3 is made up of 15 amino acids. The CDR3 region is CASSPLASTNEKLFF. The CDR3 bases are TGTGCCAGCTCACCACTGGCCAGTACTAATGAAAAACTGTTTTTT.

The V and J genes are TRBV5-1 and TRBJ2-7, with 9 bases fitting TRBD2. Trimming removed 5 bases from V and 2 bases from J; junction bases left unmatched: 8. The CDR3 has 15 amino acids. The V gene's germline CDR1 is SGHRS and CDR2 YFSETQ. The CDR3 DNA reads TGCGCCAGCAGTCTTAGGGTAGCGGGGGCCTACGAGCAGTACTTC. It is translated as CASSLRVAGAYEQYF. The full variable domain, rest sourced from reference TRBV5-1 and TRBJ2-7, is KAGVTQTPRYLIKTRGQQVTLSCSPISGHRSVSWYQQTPGQGLQFLFEYFSETQRNKGNFPGRFSGRQFSNSRSEMNVSTLELGDSALYLCASSLRVAGAYEQYFGPGTRLTVT.